This passage covers 11 T cell receptor beta chains from one sample sequenced in a study of a mutant IDH1 vaccine in newly diagnosed glioma. Time point noted: week 23, last vaccination. The investigators gave 300 ug of mutant IDH1 20-mer peptide in each vaccine dose, together with topical imiquimod. Sequencing was performed with immunoSEQ multiplex PCR; in TCRdb, only in-frame clones are kept and a portion is missing. The table records under 70,000 clones, about 87% of them present only once. For these TCRs, the target antigens are not known. The specimen comprised PBMCs, sampled from a glioma patient whose treatment included an IDH1 peptide vaccine. These receptors were collected from a man aged 18-30 years with glioma.

V and J are TRBV7-8 and TRBJ1-4; TRBD1 aligns across 8 bases. This CDR3 region has 15 residues. The V and J ends lost 4 bases and 4 bases, in that order; junction bases with no gene match: 5. Germline V lookup: CDR1 SGHVS, CDR2 FQNEAQ. DNA for the CDR3: TGTGCCAGCAGCTCTAGGACAGGGTATAATGAAAAACTGTTTTTT. It specifies CASSSRTGYNEKLFF.

The V and J genes are TRBV5-1 and TRBJ1-6, with 7 positions matching TRBD1. With 2 bases clipped from V and 7 bases from J, the junction kept 9 bases outside the gene matches. The length of the CDR3 is 16 residues. In germline, CDR1 is SGHRS, CDR2 YFSETQ. The chain's CDR3 is CASSFLPGQSNSPLHF. DNA for the CDR3: TGCGCCAGCAGCTTCCTTCCGGGACAGAGCAATTCACCCCTCCACTTT.

The chain combines TRBV5-4 with TRBJ1-6; no reliable D call. From germline, CDR1 is SGHNT and CDR2 YYREEE (reference sequence). There are 15 residues in the CDR3. The V end lost 1 base, the J end lost 8 bases, and 13 bases lay between the germline ends. The CDR3 sequence: CASSLQLGGDSPLHF. The DNA for the CDR3 is TGTGCCAGCAGCTTGCAGTTAGGTGGGGATTCACCCCTCCACTTT.

V is TRBV27 and J is TRBJ1-1, with D possibly matching TRBD1 (5 bases). This CDR3 is 15 amino acids long. Trimming removed 6 bases at V and 0 bases at J, with 14 bases between. From germline, CDR1 is MNHEY and CDR2 SMNVEV (reference sequence). CDR3 sequence: CASSLTWGLNTEAFF. The CDR3 nucleotides are TGTGCCAGCAGCCTAACGTGGGGGTTGAACACTGAAGCTTTCTTT.

The chain recombines TRBV18 with TRBJ1-2; D gene uncertain. CDR1 and CDR2 from the germline V gene are KGHSH and LQKENI. The CDR3 contains 12 residues. The V and J ends lost 4 bases and 7 bases respectively, with 10 bases between them. The CDR3 sequence: CASSLEASGYTF. DNA of the CDR3: TGTGCCAGCTCACTTGAGGCCAGTGGCTACACCTTC. Complete variable domain (other parts from reference TRBV18 and TRBJ1-2): NAGVMQNPRHLVRRRGQEARLRCSPMKGHSHVYWYRQLPEEGLKFMVYLQKENIIDESGMPKERFSAEFPKEGPSILRIQQVVRGDSAAYFCASSLEASGYTFGSGTRLTVV.

This chain joins TRBV20-1 and TRBJ2-7; D remains ambiguous. This CDR3 comprises 11 residues. V shed 2 bases and J shed 2 bases, with 4 bases lying between them. Germline loops: CDR1 DFQATT, CDR2 SNEGSKA (reference sequence). The CDR3 is CSARNAYEQYF. CDR3 sequence (DNA): TGCAGTGCTAGAAACGCCTACGAGCAGTACTTC.

J is TRBJ1-1 and V is TRBV19; D remains ambiguous. CDR1 and CDR2 (germline): LNHDA, SQIVND (reference sequence). V lost 2 bases to trimming and J lost 0 bases, with 25 bases between them. The CDR3 totals 20 residues. CDR3 amino acids: CASSIFIRSQGRALNTEAFF. The CDR3 DNA reads as TGTGCCAGTAGTATATTCATCCGCAGCCAAGGAAGGGCCTTGAACACTGAAGCTTTCTTT.

The genes are TRBV29-1 and TRBJ2-5; a weak D match, TRBD1 (5 bases). The CDR3 consists of 14 residues. Per the germline V gene, CDR1 is SQVTM and CDR2 is ANQGSEA. Trimming removed 3 bases from V and 1 base from J, with 12 bases in between. CDR3 nucleotide sequence: TGCAGCGTTGACTCGGACACCGTCCAAGAGACCCAGTACTTC. Its translation: CSVDSDTVQETQYF.

The chain couples TRBV29-1 to TRBJ2-7, with 8 bases matching TRBD2. CDR1 is SQVTM and CDR2 is ANQGSEA in the germline V gene. The J segment lost 6 bases and the V segment lost 4 bases, leaving 5 bases of the junction unmatched. This CDR3 has 12 amino acids. The CDR3 DNA reads as TGCAGCGTTGTGCGGGAGGCGGGCGAGCAGTACTTC. It is translated as CSVVREAGEQYF.

V gene TRBV30 combines with J gene TRBJ2-7; 13 nucleotides line up with TRBD2. The germline V gene has CDR1 GTSNPN and CDR2 SVGIG (reference sequence). With V trimmed by 3 bases and J by 4 bases, 3 bases remained unmatched. The length of the CDR3 is 14 residues. The CDR3: CAWRRTSGRYEQYF. CDR3 coding DNA: TGTGCCTGGAGGAGGACTAGCGGGAGATACGAGCAGTACTTC.

The chain links TRBV28 to TRBJ1-5, with unresolved D. Germline CDR1 reads MDHEN; CDR2 reads SYDVKM. Trimming left V 3 bases short and J 5 bases short, with 5 bases between. There are 12 residues in the CDR3. CDR3 loop: CASSLPYQPQHF. The DNA for the CDR3 is TGTGCCAGCAGTTTGCCCTATCAGCCCCAGCATTTT.